This TCR beta chain was observed in a study of CD8 T cells in Susac syndrome. When the RNA was reverse transcribed, random hexamers were used with an input of about 0.5 to 1 ug. TCRdb passed the immunoSEQ multiplex PCR reads through MiXCR, listing each CDR3 protein once. The data show more than 150,000 distinct CDR3 sequences, with 92% seen just once and around 0.075% held by the top ten. V shed 0 bases and J shed 4 bases, with 15 bases lying between them. The CDR3 sequence is 16 residues long. Germline CDR1 and CDR2: LGHNA and YSLEER. This clonotype was observed a handful of times. The TCR comes from a human donor in good health. The sample taken for sequencing was CD4+ T cells from PBMCs. The V call is TRBV4-3, the J call TRBJ1-2, with D possibly being TRBD1 (5 bases). The CDR3 DNA reads as TGCGCCAGCAGCCAAGAGTCGGGCAGGGTAGGCTATGGCTACACCTTC. Translated: CASSQESGRVGYGYTF.